This TCR beta chain was sequenced during a study of blood T cell repertoires in COVID-19 (dated by TCRdb to 2020 to 2021). Broadly, across the study: Collaborator samples came from the United States, Italy and Spain and covered acute and convalescent phases of COVID-19. The prospective study material was composed of cDNA or gDNA derived from T cells, B-cell-depleted T cells, or PBMCs. Deeply sampled blood TCRbeta repertoires from subjects exposed to, actively infected with, or recovered from COVID-19 were included in the dataset. The repertoires were released in a freely available public database intended as a resource for research on the immune response to SARS-CoV-2. The samples were drawn from the first 160 participants of the ongoing ImmuneRACE study and from over 950 subjects provided by 6 global collaborators. Nearly every sample came with metadata listing a de-identified subject ID, COVID-19 status, age in years and sex. Where available, HLA class I and class II types were taken from metadata supplied by the sample provider and were not determined by assay-based typing.

Each collaborating institution followed its own protocols to collect whole blood in K2EDTA tubes. For TCRbeta analysis, collaborator samples were shipped as frozen whole blood, as isolated PBMCs, or as DNA extracted from either sample type. What the work shows at the level of the full study, not this receptor alone: How much clinical and demographic metadata was included differed by source and by participant, and the metadata was provided uncurated.

TCRbeta CDR3 regions were amplified from genomic DNA by means of the immunoSEQ Assay, a bias-controlled multiplex PCR. The published analysis was carried out like this. Nucleated cell counts per sample were estimated from amplification of reference gene primers within the assay. Sequence reads were collapsed and filtered to measure the absolute abundance of every unique TCRbeta CDR3 rearrangement. For each sample, productive Simpson clonality was calculated by taking the square root of Simpson's diversity index across productive rearrangements. TCRdb holds this immuneACCESS table with in-frame rearrangements only. Some clones are missing; in checked studies, unresolved V genes explain under half, and the rest has no known cause. D and trimming come from the DNA, and the V and J calls and clone size come from that table. The sample yields fewer than 150,000 clones; about 82% were counted once. Around 2.9% of the sample rests with the top ten.

On this clone: The antigen it binds to is not known. No quality values exist for individual bases; no much larger clone is one base distant.

The CDR3 spans 14 residues, from the cysteine through the phenylalanine. The only DNA kept is the CDR3, 42 bases in frame from the first base. According to the germline V gene, CDR1 reads SGHRS and CDR2 reads YFSETQ. Unmatched junction bases come to 7, with V trimmed by 5 bases and J by 2 bases. The sequence came from a man aged 50 to 60 with acute or convalescent COVID-19. The chain uses TRBV5-1 and TRBJ2-7, with 7 junctional bases fitting TRBD2. Sequencing was carried out using peripheral blood. The sequenced DNA is TGCGCCAGCAGAAATTGGGACTATACCTACGAGCAGTACTTC. This encodes CASRNWDYTYEQYF.